Below, 29 T cell receptor beta chains from the same sample are listed, as sequenced in a study of T cell repertoires in ileal Crohn's disease. Data came from immunoSEQ multiplex PCR; TCRdb stores just in-frame clones and leaves some out. The data hold approximately 8,200 clones, with about 96% observed a single time. Sequences were obtained from ileal tissue. The receptors derive from an adult with Crohn's disease.

V is TRBV28 and J is TRBJ2-5; 9 nucleotides agree with TRBD1. The ends lost 5 bases at V and 1 base at J; junction bases unmatched: 2. The germline V gene has CDR1 MDHEN and CDR2 SYDVKM. The CDR3 contains 14 residues. Here the CDR3 reads CASSRDRVQETQYF. The CDR3 DNA is TGTGCCAGCAGTCGGGACAGGGTCCAAGAGACCCAGTACTTC.

The rearrangement uses TRBV7-4 and TRBJ2-5; the D is unclear. V shed 3 bases and J shed 3 bases, with 8 bases lying between them. Looked up from germline, CDR1 is SGHVT and CDR2 is SQSDAQ. The CDR3 runs to 13 residues. CDR3 sequence reads: CASSFPNKETQYF. CDR3 bases: TGTGCCAGCAGCTTCCCTAATAAAGAGACCCAGTACTTC.

The chain couples TRBV7-3 to TRBJ2-2; 9 bases fit TRBD1. The CDR3 spans 16 residues. V lost 4 bases to trimming and J lost 2 bases; unmatched junction nucleotides: 5. Germline V gives CDR1 SGHTA, CDR2 FQGTGA. The CDR3 protein is CASSYPGQGNTGELFF. The CDR3 DNA reads as TGTGCCAGCAGCTATCCGGGACAGGGTAACACCGGGGAGCTGTTTTTT. The full variable domain, with the rest looked up from reference TRBV7-3 and TRBJ2-2, is GAGVSQTPSNKVTEKGKYVELRCDPISGHTALYWYRQSLGQGPEFLIYFQGTGAADDSGLPNDRFFAVRPEGSVSTLKIQRTERGDSAVYLCASSYPGQGNTGELFFGEGSRLTVL.

The chain uses TRBV18 and TRBJ2-1; 8 nucleotides match TRBD2. V shed 4 bases, J shed 2 bases, and the junction held 4 bases outside the gene matches. CDR3 size: 15 residues. The germline gives CDR1 KGHSH, CDR2 LQKENI. Here the CDR3 reads CASSRTGGAYNEQFF. Written as DNA, the CDR3 is TGTGCCAGCTCACGGACCGGGGGGGCCTACAATGAGCAGTTCTTC.

This chain links TRBV28 with TRBJ1-2; D might be TRBD1 (5 bases). Germline V gene sequence: CDR1 MDHEN, CDR2 SYDVKM. V lost 3 bases to trimming and J lost 8 bases, with 13 bases between them. This CDR3 has 13 residues. The CDR3, as DNA: TGTGCCAGCAGTTTGGGGCTCCGTGAGGGCTACACCTTC. Its translation: CASSLGLREGYTF.

V usage is TRBV15 and J usage is TRBJ2-7; TRBD2 agrees at 15 bases. Germline V gives CDR1 LNHNV, CDR2 YYDKDF (reference sequence). The CDR3 is 16 amino acids. The V segment lost 3 bases and the J segment 5 bases; nucleotides outside the gene matches: 5. This chain's CDR3 is CATSSPGLAGGNEQYF. The CDR3 nucleotides are TGTGCCACCAGCAGTCCGGGACTAGCGGGGGGAAACGAGCAGTACTTC.

The J gene is TRBJ2-3, the V gene TRBV14; D is perhaps TRBD2 (6 bases). CDR1 and CDR2 from the germline V gene are SGHDN and FVKESK. The CDR3 extends over 16 amino acids. Deletions cut 4 bases from V and 2 bases from J, with 16 bases between. Here the CDR3 reads CASSPRMGGYTDTQYF. The CDR3 DNA reads TGTGCCAGCAGCCCAAGAATGGGGGGTTACACAGATACGCAGTATTTT.

The genes are TRBV18 and TRBJ2-6; 9 nucleotides match TRBD1. Unmatched junction bases numbered 3, after V lost 5 bases and J lost 1 base. This CDR3 is 16 amino acids long. CDR1 KGHSH and CDR2 LQKENI come from the germline V gene. The CDR3 sequence: CASSVQGASGANVLTF. CDR3 DNA: TGTGCCAGCTCAGTACAGGGGGCGTCTGGGGCCAACGTCCTGACTTTC.

Worth noting for this clone: The conserved final phenylalanine or tryptophan is absent from the CDR3, which likely points to a read error. The limits of the CDR3 on the DNA are not certain, so only TCRdb's listed CDR3 is given. V gene TRBV19 combines with J gene TRBJ2-7; TRBD2 is the table's D call and was not checked against the DNA. From its first to its last residue, the CDR3 has 11 amino acids. CDR1 is LNHDA and CDR2 is SQIVND in the germline V gene (reference sequence). The CDR3 loop is CASSRGLAVLI.

This clone was found once. The rearrangement links TRBV5-1 to TRBJ2-7; a possible D gene is TRBD1 (6 bases). V lost 3 bases, J lost 3 bases, and 13 bases lay in between. This CDR3 region has 14 residues. Per the germline V gene, CDR1 is SGHRS and CDR2 is YFSETQ. The CDR3 sequence is CASSSTGSHYEQYF. CDR3 in DNA: TGCGCCAGCAGCTCCACAGGGAGCCACTACGAGCAGTACTTC.

CDR3 sequence (DNA): TGTGCCAGCAGTTCCCGGACAGGCACCACTCAGCCCCAGCATTTT. It specifies CASSSRTGTTQPQHF. The rearrangement uses TRBV7-2 and TRBJ1-5; TRBD1 aligns across 7 bases. The junction had 11 bases not matched to a gene; V was cut back by 6 bases and J by 6 bases. The CDR3 runs to 15 residues. Germline V CDR1 and CDR2: SGHTA, FQGNSA.

The chain is built from TRBV30 and TRBJ1-6; the D gene is possibly TRBD1 (6 bases). CDR3 length: 13 amino acids. V was trimmed by 4 bases and J by 9 bases, leaving 13 bases between them. CDR1 is GTSNPN and CDR2 is SVGIG in the germline V gene (reference sequence). CDR3 residues: CAWTLGGGSPLHF. As DNA, the CDR3 is TGTGCCTGGACCTTGGGAGGGGGTTCACCCCTCCACTTT.

The rearrangement uses TRBV18 and TRBJ1-1, with D unresolved. The CDR3 runs to 14 residues. The V end lost 3 bases, the J end lost 6 bases, and 14 bases lay between the germline ends. CDR1 KGHSH and CDR2 LQKENI come from the germline V gene. The CDR3 DNA reads TGTGCCAGCTCACCGGCGCCTCCGAGGGCTGAAGCTTTCTTT. Translating it yields CASSPAPPRAEAFF.

The gene calls are TRBV5-1 and TRBJ2-1; the match to TRBD1 covers 11 bases. J gave up 7 bases and V 2 bases, and 8 bases lay outside the gene matches. Per germline, CDR1 SGHRS and CDR2 YFSETQ. This CDR3 region has 16 residues. DNA of the CDR3: TGCGCCAGCAGCTTAACCCCGGGACAGGGGGGGAATGAGCAGTTCTTC. It specifies CASSLTPGQGGNEQFF.

The chain is built from TRBV18 and TRBJ2-1; 7 bases are shared with TRBD2. V trimming: 3 bases; J trimming: 9 bases; junction bases outside the gene matches: 11. Germline V CDR1 and CDR2: KGHSH, LQKENI. This CDR3 is 15 amino acids long. CDR3: CASSPGGDRHIEQFF. CDR3 coding DNA: TGTGCCAGCTCACCGGGGGGGGACCGTCACATTGAGCAGTTCTTC.

This chain links TRBV7-9 with TRBJ1-2, with 7 nucleotides matching TRBD1. The CDR3 runs 16 residues. V was clipped by 4 bases and J by 0 bases; unmatched bases: 8. The germline V gene encodes CDR1 SEHNR and CDR2 FQNEAQ (reference sequence). As DNA, the CDR3 is TGTGCCAGCAGCTCCATCCTCCAGGGGGCTAACTATGGCTACACCTTC. Protein: CASSSILQGANYGYTF.

The chain uses TRBV10-1 and TRBJ2-2; D perhaps matches TRBD1 (6 bases). Germline-derived CDR1 and CDR2 are WNHNN and SYGVQD (reference sequence). V was cut by 10 bases and J by 2 bases, with 14 bases left in between. The CDR3 is 14 residues long. The chain's CDR3 is CATTTGTNTGELFF. The CDR3 DNA follows: TGCGCCACGACGACAGGAACCAACACCGGGGAGCTGTTTTTT.

This chain connects TRBV7-3 to TRBJ2-7, with 7 bases fitting TRBD1. CDR3 length: 15 residues. Trimming took 4 bases from V and 0 from J; bases not matched to a gene: 6. Germline V gives CDR1 SGHTA, CDR2 FQGTGA. This CDR3 is CASSYTGTASYEQYV. The CDR3 DNA reads as TGTGCCAGCAGCTACACCGGGACAGCCTCCTACGAGCAGTACGTC.

The chain recombines TRBV11-2 with TRBJ2-3; TRBD1 is a possible D gene (6 bases). Germline CDR1 and CDR2: SGHAT and FQNNGV. Trimming removed 5 bases from V and 2 bases from J, with 20 bases in between. This CDR3 region has 17 residues. CDR3 protein: CASSQIGGIGSTDTQYF. The CDR3 bases are TGTGCCAGCAGCCAAATAGGGGGTATTGGGTCCACAGATACGCAGTATTTT.

V usage is TRBV2 and J usage is TRBJ1-4; D is ambiguous. Looked up from germline, CDR1 is SNHLY and CDR2 is FYNNEI. The CDR3 spans 11 residues. V was cut by 6 bases and J by 11 bases, with 10 bases left in between. The CDR3 sequence is CASSFLEKLFF. In nucleotides, the CDR3 is TGTGCCAGCAGCTTCCTTGAGAAACTGTTTTTT.

J is TRBJ2-5 and V is TRBV6-5; D remains unclear. This CDR3 is built from 14 residues. Germline V gene sequence: CDR1 MNHEY, CDR2 SVGAGI. Between the trimmed V and J ends, which lost 10 bases and 3 bases, there was a span of 18 bases. CDR3 DNA sequence: TGTGCCACTTCCCGACTTGCGGCGGAAGAGACCCAGTACTTC. It specifies CATSRLAAEETQYF.

This chain joins TRBV30 and TRBJ2-3, with D tentatively TRBD2 (6 bases). V was trimmed by 0 bases and J by 10 bases, leaving 23 bases between them. The CDR3 covers 16 residues. CDR1 and CDR2 from the germline V gene are GTSNPN and SVGIG (reference sequence). CDR3 nucleotide sequence: TGTGCCTGGAGTGTCCGACTAGGGGCTATAAGGGACGCGCAGTATTTT. The encoded protein is CAWSVRLGAIRDAQYF. The variable domain in full, completed from reference TRBV30 and TRBJ2-3, reads SQTIHQWPATLVQPVGSPLSLECTVEGTSNPNLYWYRQAAGRGLQLLFYSVGIGQISSEVPQNLSASRPQDRQFILSSKKLLLSDSGFYLCAWSVRLGAIRDAQYFGPGTRLTVL.

The chain uses TRBV5-1 and TRBJ2-5; TRBD2 matches 9 bases. The CDR3 runs to 16 residues. V shed 0 bases and J 1 base; nucleotides not matched to a gene: 4. Per germline, CDR1 SGHRS and CDR2 YFSETQ. CDR3: CASSLGDSGGQETQYF. CDR3 DNA sequence: TGCGCCAGCAGCTTGGGCGATAGCGGGGGCCAAGAGACCCAGTACTTC.

The sample holds one count of this clone. The CDR3 DNA sequence: TGCGCCAGCAGCTTGGAACAGGATAGAAGTGGCTACACCTTC. Amino acid sequence: CASSLEQDRSGYTF. The rearrangement uses TRBV5-1 and TRBJ1-2, with D tentatively TRBD1 (5 bases). Germline V gene sequence: CDR1 SGHRS, CDR2 YFSETQ. The CDR3 extends over 14 amino acids. With 0 bases removed from V and 7 bases from J, the gap between germline ends came to 13 bases.

This chain links TRBV4-3 with TRBJ1-1, with unresolved D. Trimming stripped 0 bases from V and 11 bases from J, with 13 bases between. CDR1 and CDR2 from the germline V gene are LGHNA and YSLEER. The CDR3 consists of 13 residues. The CDR3 spells CASSQEERIGAFF. In nucleotides, the CDR3 is TGCGCCAGCAGCCAAGAGGAGAGGATAGGTGCTTTCTTT.

In DNA form, the CDR3 reads TGTGCCAGCAGCCAAGATCTAAGTCGGGCTAGCGGGGGTCGGGAGACCCAGTACTTC. It encodes CASSQDLSRASGGRETQYF. The rearrangement links TRBV4-2 to TRBJ2-5; TRBD2 agrees at 10 bases. Germline V CDR1 and CDR2: LGHNA, YNFKEQ. V trimming: 0 bases; J trimming: 5 bases; junction bases outside the gene matches: 15. The CDR3 contains 19 residues.

The chain combines TRBV11-2 with TRBJ1-1; 9 bases line up with TRBD1. Germline trimming cut 4 bases from V and 1 base from J; bases unmatched to any gene: 7. The CDR3 extends over 16 amino acids. Germline values: CDR1 SGHAT, CDR2 FQNNGV. In DNA form, the CDR3 reads TGTGCCAGCAGCTCGAGGACAGGGGTCGGGAACACTGAAGCTTTCTTT. This encodes CASSSRTGVGNTEAFF.

V is TRBV9 and J is TRBJ2-7, with 7 bases aligning to TRBD1. CDR3 length equals 14 residues. V shed 2 bases and J 2 bases; nucleotides not matched to a gene: 4. The germline gives CDR1 SGDLS, CDR2 YYNGEE. The chain's CDR3 is CASSVGTAPYEQYF. CDR3 DNA sequence: TGTGCCAGCAGCGTTGGGACAGCGCCCTACGAGCAGTACTTC.

The chain joins TRBV7-2 to TRBJ2-5, with D uncertain. With 1 base removed from V and 1 base from J, the gap between germline ends came to 13 bases. The CDR3 is made up of 16 amino acids. CDR1 SGHTA and CDR2 FQGNSA come from the germline V gene. CDR3 protein: CASSLVSVWSQETQYF. CDR3 nucleotides: TGTGCCAGCAGCTTAGTCTCTGTCTGGAGCCAAGAGACCCAGTACTTC.